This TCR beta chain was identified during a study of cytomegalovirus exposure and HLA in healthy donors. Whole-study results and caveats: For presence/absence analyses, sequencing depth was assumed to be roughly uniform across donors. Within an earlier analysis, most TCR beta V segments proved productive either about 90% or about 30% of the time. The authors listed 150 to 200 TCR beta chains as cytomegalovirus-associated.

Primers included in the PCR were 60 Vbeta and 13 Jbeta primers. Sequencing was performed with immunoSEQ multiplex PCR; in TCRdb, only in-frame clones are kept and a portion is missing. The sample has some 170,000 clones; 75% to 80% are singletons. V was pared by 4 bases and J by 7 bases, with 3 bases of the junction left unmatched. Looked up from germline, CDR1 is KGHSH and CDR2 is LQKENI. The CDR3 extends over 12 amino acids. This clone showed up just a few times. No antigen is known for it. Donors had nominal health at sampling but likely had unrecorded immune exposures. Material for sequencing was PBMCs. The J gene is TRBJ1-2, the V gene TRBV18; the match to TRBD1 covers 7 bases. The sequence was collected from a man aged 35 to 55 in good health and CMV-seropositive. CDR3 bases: TGTGCCAGCTCACAGGGGGCGCTTGGCTACACCTTC. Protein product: CASSQGALGYTF.